The next 8 T cell receptor beta chains were all read from a single sample in a study of T-cell memory formation after mild COVID-19. One entry per CDR3 protein, called by TCRdb with MiXCR from the 5' RACE reads. The sample has a few hundred thousand distinct CDR3 sequences, around 28% seen once. Sequenced: PBMCs or a T cell subset sorted from them (not recorded which). The origin of the receptors is an adult woman who had mild COVID-19 (a few samples of this study predate the infection). Cell type and time point are not known.

This clonotype was recorded a few times. The chain is built from TRBV9 and TRBJ2-7; 7 bases are shared with TRBD2. With 4 bases clipped from V and 2 bases from J, the junction kept 6 bases outside the gene matches. The CDR3 is 14 amino acids. CDR1 is SGDLS and CDR2 is YYNGEE in the germline V gene. Written as DNA, the CDR3 is TGTGCCAGCAGCTCCCCGGGACTACCCTACGAGCAGTACTTC. This gives the protein CASSSPGLPYEQYF.

The CDR3 here is CATSRVSGSGNEQFF. In DNA form, the CDR3 reads TGTGCCACCAGCAGAGTTAGCGGGAGTGGAAATGAGCAGTTCTTC. The J gene is TRBJ2-1, the V gene TRBV15; 9 bases are shared with TRBD2. Trimming took 1 base from V and 7 from J; bases not matched to a gene: 5. CDR1 LNHNV and CDR2 YYDKDF come from the germline V gene (reference sequence). The CDR3 sequence is 15 residues long.

This clonotype was recorded a few times. The gene calls are TRBV15 and TRBJ2-2; no definite D call. Trimming pared 8 bases from V and 5 bases from J, leaving 9 bases between. The CDR3 is 12 residues long. The germline gives CDR1 LNHNV, CDR2 YYDKDF (reference sequence). The CDR3 here is CATLGPTGELFF. CDR3 coding DNA: TGTGCCACCTTGGGCCCGACCGGGGAGCTGTTTTTT.

The chain recombines TRBV29-1 with TRBJ2-1, with D tentatively TRBD1 (5 bases). V was shortened by 4 bases and J by 14 bases, with 24 bases between the two germline ends. CDR1 SQVTM and CDR2 ANQGSEA come from the germline V gene. This CDR3 spans 14 amino acids. CDR3 bases: TGCAGCGTTGTCCGTCCCTTGACAGACTCTTACGAGTTCTTC. This codes for CSVVRPLTDSYEFF.

The V call is TRBV15, the J call TRBJ2-5, with 10 bases aligning to TRBD2. Germline values: CDR1 LNHNV, CDR2 YYDKDF (reference sequence). V lost 1 base, J lost 4 bases, and 6 bases stayed unmatched. This CDR3 is 16 amino acids long. The CDR3 DNA sequence: TGTGCCACCAGCAGAGCGCAAGCGGGGGGGCCAGAGACCCAGTACTTC. Encoded protein: CATSRAQAGGPETQYF. Full variable domain (outside the CDR3, taken from reference TRBV15 and TRBJ2-5): DAMVIQNPRYQVTQFGKPVTLSCSQTLNHNVMYWYQQKSSQAPKLLFHYYDKDFNNEADTPDNFQSRRPNTSFCFLDIRSPGLGDTAMYLCATSRAQAGGPETQYFGPGTRLLVL.

The rearrangement links TRBV4-2 to TRBJ2-7, with a possible D match to TRBD1 (5 bases). With 1 base removed from V and 6 bases from J, the gap between germline ends came to 19 bases. The CDR3 consists of 16 residues. Germline lookup yields CDR1 LGHNA and CDR2 YNFKEQ. The CDR3 DNA reads TGTGCCAGCAGCCAAGTGAAGGGGATGACCTCTCTCGAGCAGTACTTC. This gives the protein CASSQVKGMTSLEQYF.

This clonotype was picked up one time. The V call is TRBV20-1, the J call TRBJ2-2, with D unresolved. V was shortened by 2 bases and J by 4 bases, with 8 bases between the two germline ends. Germline assignment: CDR1 DFQATT and CDR2 SNEGSKA (reference sequence). This CDR3 region has 13 residues. CDR3 protein: CSARSLVTGELFF. The CDR3 nucleotides are TGCAGTGCTAGAAGCCTAGTCACCGGGGAGCTGTTTTTT.

The chain combines TRBV10-3 with TRBJ2-6, with a possible D match to TRBD1 (5 bases). CDR1 ENHRY and CDR2 SYGVKD come from the germline V gene. V lost 7 bases, J lost 1 base, and 14 bases lay in between. The CDR3 is 16 residues long. Here the CDR3 reads CAITSTALSGANVLTF. The CDR3 coding sequence is TGTGCCATCACCTCGACAGCCCTGTCTGGGGCCAACGTCCTGACTTTC.